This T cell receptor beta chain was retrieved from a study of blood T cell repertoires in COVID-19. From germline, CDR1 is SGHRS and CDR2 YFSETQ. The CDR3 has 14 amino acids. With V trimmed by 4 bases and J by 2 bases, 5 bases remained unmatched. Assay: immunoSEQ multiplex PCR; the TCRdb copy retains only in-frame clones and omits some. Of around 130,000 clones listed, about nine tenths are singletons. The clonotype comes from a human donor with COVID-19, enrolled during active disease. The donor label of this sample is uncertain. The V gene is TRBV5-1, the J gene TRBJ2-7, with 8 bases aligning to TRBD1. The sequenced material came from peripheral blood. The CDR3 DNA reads TGCGCCAGCAGCAGAACAGGGGGACCCTACGAGCAGTACTTC. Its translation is CASSRTGGPYEQYF.